A selection of T cell receptor beta chains follows, all from one sample in a study of response to subunit inactivated influenza vaccine. MiXCR was run by TCRdb on the RT-PCR reads, yielding one entry per CDR3 protein. Of more than 600,000 distinct CDR3 sequences in the sample, about a fifth were seen once. This specimen was PBMCs from blood, taken about 5 days after vaccination. All receptors derive from a man aged 45-60 years who received an inactivated influenza vaccine. The CDR3 runs from the conserved cysteine through the conserved F or W. The D gene is left open where the match is weak. The size entry is marked missing in some rows and otherwise reads once, few, many or a size class.

j_call: TRBJ2-7
v_call: TRBV7-9
d_call: -
clone_size: few
cdr3_aa: CASSLDQGGSGEQYF
cdr3_nt: TGTGCCAGCAGCTTAGACCAGGGAGGCTCGGGTGAGCAGTACTTC

j_call: TRBJ1-4
v_call: TRBV28
d_call: -
clone_size: few
cdr3_aa: CASSYPETATNEKLFF
cdr3_nt: TGTGCCAGCAGTTATCCAGAGACTGCAACTAATGAAAAACTGTTTTTT

j_call: TRBJ2-7
v_call: TRBV4-3
d_call: -
clone_size: many
cdr3_aa: CASSRETTSSEQYF
cdr3_nt: TGCGCCAGCAGCCGGGAAACGACTAGTTCCGAGCAGTACTTC

j_call: TRBJ1-2
v_call: TRBV7-9
d_call: -
clone_size: -
cdr3_aa: CASSLGQTSGYTF
cdr3_nt: TGTGCCAGCAGTCTCGGACAGACCTCGGGCTACACCTTC

j_call: TRBJ2-3
v_call: TRBV9
d_call: TRBD2
clone_size: -
cdr3_aa: CASTGPQRGQTDTQYF
cdr3_nt: TGTGCCAGCACCGGCCCCCAGCGGGGGCAAACAGATACGCAGTATTTT

j_call: TRBJ1-2
v_call: TRBV7-2
d_call: -
clone_size: -
cdr3_aa: CASSLAPGGGYTF
cdr3_nt: TGTGCCAGCAGCTTAGCCCCCGGAGGCGGCTACACCTTC

j_call: TRBJ1-6
v_call: TRBV12-3/TRBV12-4
d_call: TRBD1
clone_size: many
cdr3_aa: CASSFKQGDSPLHF
cdr3_nt: TGTGCCAGCAGTTTCAAACAGGGGGATTCACCCCTCCACTTT

j_call: TRBJ1-1
v_call: TRBV7-2
d_call: -
clone_size: many
cdr3_aa: CASSLLNTGWAGTEAFF
cdr3_nt: TGTGCCAGCAGCTTATTAAACACGGGATGGGCGGGGACTGAAGCTTTCTTT

j_call: TRBJ2-2
v_call: TRBV5-1
d_call: TRBD2
clone_size: -
cdr3_aa: CASWGDGLDFSNTGELFF
cdr3_nt: TGCGCCAGTTGGGGAGATGGACTAGACTTCTCGAACACCGGGGAGCTGTTTTTT

j_call: TRBJ1-6
v_call: TRBV5-1
d_call: -
clone_size: many
cdr3_aa: CASSSEGDGNSPLHF
cdr3_nt: TGCGCCAGCAGCTCCGAGGGGGATGGGAATTCACCCCTCCACTTT

j_call: TRBJ1-3
v_call: TRBV4-1
d_call: -
clone_size: -
cdr3_aa: CASSQDLGLGGNTIYF
cdr3_nt: TGCGCCAGCAGCCAAGATCTGGGGTTAGGTGGAAACACCATATATTTT

j_call: TRBJ2-5
v_call: TRBV6-6
d_call: -
clone_size: few
cdr3_aa: CASSGDNAKTQYF
cdr3_nt: TGTGCCAGCAGTGGGGACAACGCGAAGACCCAGTACTTC

j_call: TRBJ1-2
v_call: TRBV4-3
d_call: TRBD1
clone_size: many
cdr3_aa: CASSQDVKQGALTNYGYTF
cdr3_nt: TGCGCCAGCAGCCAAGATGTAAAACAGGGGGCCCTTACTAACTATGGCTACACCTTC

j_call: TRBJ1-2
v_call: TRBV7-9
d_call: -
clone_size: few
cdr3_aa: CASSSKPVYYGYTF
cdr3_nt: TGTGCCAGCAGCTCCAAGCCCGTATACTATGGCTACACCTTC

j_call: TRBJ2-1
v_call: TRBV7-2
d_call: TRBD2
clone_size: few
cdr3_aa: CASSSRTSSYNEQFF
cdr3_nt: TGTGCCAGCAGCTCCCGGACTAGCTCCTACAATGAGCAGTTCTTC

j_call: TRBJ2-7
v_call: TRBV6-5
d_call: -
clone_size: -
cdr3_aa: CASSDMFYEQYF
cdr3_nt: TGTGCCAGCAGTGACATGTTCTACGAGCAGTACTTC

j_call: TRBJ1-1
v_call: TRBV12-3/TRBV12-4
d_call: -
clone_size: -
cdr3_aa: CASTVNTEAFF
cdr3_nt: TGTGCCAGCACCGTAAACACTGAAGCTTTCTTT

j_call: TRBJ2-1
v_call: TRBV12-3/TRBV12-4
d_call: -
clone_size: many
cdr3_aa: CASRHTGANEQFF
cdr3_nt: TGTGCCAGCAGACATACAGGTGCCAATGAGCAGTTCTTC

j_call: TRBJ1-2
v_call: TRBV12-3/TRBV12-4
d_call: TRBD1
clone_size: few
cdr3_aa: CASSPRGRGDYGYTF
cdr3_nt: TGTGCCAGCAGCCCCAGGGGGCGAGGGGACTATGGCTACACCTTC

j_call: TRBJ2-5
v_call: TRBV7-7
d_call: -
clone_size: few
cdr3_aa: CASSLEFGGGETQYF
cdr3_nt: TGTGCTAGCAGCTTAGAATTCGGGGGCGGGGAGACCCAGTACTTC

j_call: TRBJ2-2
v_call: TRBV4-3
d_call: -
clone_size: -
cdr3_aa: CASSLGAGVNTGELFF
cdr3_nt: TGCGCCAGCAGCCTGGGGGCGGGGGTCAACACCGGGGAGCTGTTTTTT

j_call: TRBJ2-7
v_call: TRBV2
d_call: -
clone_size: -
cdr3_aa: CASRTQGDYEQYF
cdr3_nt: TGTGCCAGCAGAACGCAGGGAGACTACGAGCAGTACTTC

j_call: TRBJ2-7
v_call: TRBV21-1
d_call: -
clone_size: -
cdr3_aa: CASSSREKSTYEQYF
cdr3_nt: TGTGCCAGCAGCTCGCGGGAAAAATCCACCTACGAGCAGTACTTC

j_call: TRBJ2-7
v_call: TRBV20-1
d_call: TRBD2
clone_size: many
cdr3_aa: CSAFRDYKKYEQYF
cdr3_nt: TGCAGTGCTTTCCGGGACTACAAAAAATACGAGCAGTACTTC

j_call: TRBJ2-7
v_call: TRBV29-1
d_call: -
clone_size: few
cdr3_aa: CSVGGVLTYEQYF
cdr3_nt: TGCAGCGTTGGTGGGGTACTAACCTACGAGCAGTACTTC

j_call: TRBJ2-3
v_call: TRBV10-3
d_call: TRBD2
clone_size: -
cdr3_aa: CAISESASGTDTQYF
cdr3_nt: TGTGCCATCAGTGAGAGTGCTAGCGGGACAGATACGCAGTATTTT

j_call: TRBJ2-1
v_call: TRBV6-6
d_call: -
clone_size: -
cdr3_aa: CASSYGKRGEQFF
cdr3_nt: TGTGCCAGCAGTTATGGGAAACGGGGGGAGCAGTTCTTC

j_call: TRBJ2-7
v_call: TRBV5-5
d_call: -
clone_size: many
cdr3_aa: CASRRDRGDSYEQYF
cdr3_nt: TGTGCCAGCAGAAGGGACCGCGGGGACTCCTACGAGCAGTACTTC

j_call: TRBJ1-5
v_call: TRBV20-1
d_call: TRBD1
clone_size: few
cdr3_aa: CSAGTGANQPQHF
cdr3_nt: TGCAGTGCTGGGACAGGGGCCAATCAGCCCCAGCATTTT

j_call: TRBJ2-7
v_call: TRBV14
d_call: TRBD1
clone_size: -
cdr3_aa: CASSLSGTGGRRQYF
cdr3_nt: TGTGCCAGCAGCCTCTCCGGGACAGGCGGCCGTAGGCAGTACTTC

j_call: TRBJ2-3
v_call: TRBV9
d_call: -
clone_size: -
cdr3_aa: CASSVAPGTDTQYF
cdr3_nt: TGTGCCAGCAGCGTAGCTCCGGGCACAGATACGCAGTATTTT

j_call: TRBJ2-7
v_call: TRBV20-1
d_call: -
clone_size: few
cdr3_aa: CSAPGLGRNEQYF
cdr3_nt: TGCAGTGCCCCAGGGCTCGGGCGGAACGAGCAGTACTTC

j_call: TRBJ2-7
v_call: TRBV19
d_call: -
clone_size: -
cdr3_aa: CASSVGQPGNYEQYF
cdr3_nt: TGTGCCAGTAGTGTCGGACAGCCTGGAAACTACGAGCAGTACTTC

j_call: TRBJ2-2
v_call: TRBV7-9
d_call: -
clone_size: few
cdr3_aa: CASSLGMTGTGELFF
cdr3_nt: TGTGCCAGCAGCTTAGGGATGACGGGCACCGGGGAGCTGTTTTTT

j_call: TRBJ1-6
v_call: TRBV20-1
d_call: -
clone_size: -
cdr3_aa: CSAQVGNSNSPLHF
cdr3_nt: TGCAGTGCCCAGGTGGGGAATAGCAATTCACCCCTCCACTTT

j_call: TRBJ2-3
v_call: TRBV24-1
d_call: TRBD2
clone_size: -
cdr3_aa: CATSDRGTSGRRLTDTQYF
cdr3_nt: TGTGCCACCAGTGACCGCGGGACTAGCGGGAGAAGACTCACAGATACGCAGTATTTT

j_call: TRBJ2-5
v_call: TRBV20-1
d_call: -
clone_size: many
cdr3_aa: CSALFRGARKSKETQYF
cdr3_nt: TGCAGTGCCTTGTTTCGGGGGGCGCGCAAAAGTAAAGAGACCCAGTACTTC

j_call: TRBJ2-5
v_call: TRBV7-2
d_call: TRBD2
clone_size: few
cdr3_aa: CASSLAGLASNLETQYF
cdr3_nt: TGTGCCAGCAGCTTAGCGGGACTAGCGTCGAACTTAGAGACCCAGTACTTC

j_call: TRBJ2-7
v_call: TRBV29-1
d_call: -
clone_size: -
cdr3_aa: CCAGTAPRGYEQYF
cdr3_nt: TGCTGCGCCGGAACAGCCCCGCGGGGATACGAGCAGTACTTC